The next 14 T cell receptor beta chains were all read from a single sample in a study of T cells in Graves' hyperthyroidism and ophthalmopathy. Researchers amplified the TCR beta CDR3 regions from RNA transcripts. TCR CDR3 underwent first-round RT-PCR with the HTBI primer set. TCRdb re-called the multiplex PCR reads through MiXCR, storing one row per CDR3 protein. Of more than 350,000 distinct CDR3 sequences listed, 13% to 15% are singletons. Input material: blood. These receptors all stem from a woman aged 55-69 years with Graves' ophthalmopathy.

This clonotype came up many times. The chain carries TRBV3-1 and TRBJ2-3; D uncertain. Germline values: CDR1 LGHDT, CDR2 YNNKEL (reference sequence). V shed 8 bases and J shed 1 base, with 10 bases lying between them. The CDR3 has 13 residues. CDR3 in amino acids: CASGPDGTDTQYF. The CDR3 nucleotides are TGTGCCAGCGGCCCCGACGGCACAGATACGCAGTATTTT.

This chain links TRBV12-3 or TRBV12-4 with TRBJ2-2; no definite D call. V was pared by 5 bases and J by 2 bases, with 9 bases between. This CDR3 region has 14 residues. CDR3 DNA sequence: TGTGCCAGCAGTGGAAATTTCAACACCGGGGAGCTGTTTTTT. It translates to CASSGNFNTGELFF.

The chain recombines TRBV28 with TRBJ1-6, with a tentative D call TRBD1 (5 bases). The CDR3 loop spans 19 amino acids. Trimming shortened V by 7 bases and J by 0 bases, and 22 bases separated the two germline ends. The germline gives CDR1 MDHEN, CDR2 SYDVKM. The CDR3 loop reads CASNSLGVSGGSYNSPLHF. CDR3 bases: TGTGCCAGCAACTCTCTGGGCGTATCGGGGGGCTCCTATAATTCACCCCTCCACTTT.

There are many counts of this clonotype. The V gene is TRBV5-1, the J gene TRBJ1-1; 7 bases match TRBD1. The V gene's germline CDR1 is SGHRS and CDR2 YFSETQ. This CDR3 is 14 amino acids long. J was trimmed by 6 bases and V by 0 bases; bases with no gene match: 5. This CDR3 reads CASSLGQGKAEAFF. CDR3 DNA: TGCGCCAGCAGCTTGGGACAGGGAAAGGCTGAAGCTTTCTTT.

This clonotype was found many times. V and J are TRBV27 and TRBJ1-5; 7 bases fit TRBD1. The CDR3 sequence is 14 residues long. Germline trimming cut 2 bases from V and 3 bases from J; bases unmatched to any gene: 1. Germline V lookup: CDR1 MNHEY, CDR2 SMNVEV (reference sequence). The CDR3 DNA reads TGTGCCAGCAGTTTAACAGGGGCCAATCAGCCCCAGCATTTT. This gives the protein CASSLTGANQPQHF.

The CDR3 bases are TGTGCCACCAGCAGAGAGCGATGGAACACCGGGGAGCTGTTTTTT. Protein product: CATSRERWNTGELFF. The J gene is TRBJ2-2, the V gene TRBV15; the D is unclear. With 0 bases removed from V and 1 base from J, the gap between germline ends came to 6 bases. Germline values: CDR1 LNHNV, CDR2 YYDKDF (reference sequence). The CDR3 is made up of 15 amino acids.

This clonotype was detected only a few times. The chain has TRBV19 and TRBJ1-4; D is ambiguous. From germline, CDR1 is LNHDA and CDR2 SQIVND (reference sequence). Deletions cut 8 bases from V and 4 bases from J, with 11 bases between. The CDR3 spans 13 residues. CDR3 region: CASGRSGNEKLFF. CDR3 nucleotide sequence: TGTGCCAGTGGACGGTCCGGTAATGAAAAACTGTTTTTT.

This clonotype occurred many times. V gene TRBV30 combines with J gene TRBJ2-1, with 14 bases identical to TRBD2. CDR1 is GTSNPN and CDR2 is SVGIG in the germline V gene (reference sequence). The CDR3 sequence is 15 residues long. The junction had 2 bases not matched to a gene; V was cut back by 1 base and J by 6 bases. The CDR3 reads CAWSEGLAGGNEQFF. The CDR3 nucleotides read TGTGCCTGGAGTGAAGGACTAGCGGGAGGCAATGAGCAGTTCTTC.

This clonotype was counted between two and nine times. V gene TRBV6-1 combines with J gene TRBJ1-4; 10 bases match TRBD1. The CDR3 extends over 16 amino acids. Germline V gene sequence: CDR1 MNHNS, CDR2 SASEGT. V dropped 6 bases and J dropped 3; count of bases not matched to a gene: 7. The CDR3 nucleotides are TGTGCCAGCAGCCTGGGGACAGGGGCTGCTAATGAAAAACTGTTTTTT. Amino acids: CASSLGTGAANEKLFF.

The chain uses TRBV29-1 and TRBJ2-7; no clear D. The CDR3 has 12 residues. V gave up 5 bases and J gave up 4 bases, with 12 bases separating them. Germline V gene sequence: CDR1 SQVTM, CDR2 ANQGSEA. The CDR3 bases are TGCAGCGTTAGGGCTTCGGCTTACGAGCAGTACTTC. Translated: CSVRASAYEQYF.

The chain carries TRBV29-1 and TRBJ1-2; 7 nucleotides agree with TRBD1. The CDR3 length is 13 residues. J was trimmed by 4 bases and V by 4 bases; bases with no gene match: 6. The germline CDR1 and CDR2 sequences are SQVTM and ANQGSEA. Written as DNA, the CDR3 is TGCAGCGTTGCGGGACAGCTGAGCTATGGCTACACCTTC. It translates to CSVAGQLSYGYTF.

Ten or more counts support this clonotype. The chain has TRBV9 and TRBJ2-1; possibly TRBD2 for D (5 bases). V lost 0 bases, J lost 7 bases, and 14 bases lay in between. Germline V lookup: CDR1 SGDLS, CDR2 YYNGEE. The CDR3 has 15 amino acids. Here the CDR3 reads CASSVDLAVGNEQFF. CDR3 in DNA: TGTGCCAGCAGCGTAGACCTAGCCGTAGGGAATGAGCAGTTCTTC.

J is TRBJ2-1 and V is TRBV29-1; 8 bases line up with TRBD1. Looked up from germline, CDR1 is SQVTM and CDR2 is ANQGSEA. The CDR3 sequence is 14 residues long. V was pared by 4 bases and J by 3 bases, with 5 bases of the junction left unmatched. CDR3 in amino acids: CSVGGTGIYNEQFF. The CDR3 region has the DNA TGCAGCGTTGGGGGGACAGGAATCTACAATGAGCAGTTCTTC.

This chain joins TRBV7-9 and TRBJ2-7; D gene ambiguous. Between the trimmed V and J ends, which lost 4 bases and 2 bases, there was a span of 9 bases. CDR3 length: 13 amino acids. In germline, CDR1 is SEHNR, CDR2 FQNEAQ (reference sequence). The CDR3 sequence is CASSSVRAYEQYF. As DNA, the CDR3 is TGTGCCAGCAGCTCGGTTCGGGCCTACGAGCAGTACTTC. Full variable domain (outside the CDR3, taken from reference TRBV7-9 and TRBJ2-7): DTGVSQNPRHKITKRGQNVTFRCDPISEHNRLYWYRQTLGQGPEFLTYFQNEAQLEKSRLLSDRFSAERPKGSFSTLEIQRTEQGDSAMYLCASSSVRAYEQYFGPGTRLTVT.